These 13 T cell receptor beta chains came from one sample sequenced in a study of blood T cell repertoires in COVID-19. Profiling relied on immunoSEQ multiplex PCR, and the TCRdb table lists in-frame clones only, not all of them. Of 300,000 to 400,000 clones listed, roughly 88% are singletons. Source material: peripheral blood. These receptors came from a woman under 40 with COVID-19, enrolled during active disease.

V and J are TRBV19 and TRBJ2-7; TRBD1 aligns across 7 bases. Germline assignment: CDR1 LNHDA and CDR2 SQIVND (reference sequence). There are 13 residues in the CDR3. Trimming took 5 bases from V and 2 from J; bases not matched to a gene: 3. The CDR3 protein is CASSPTGTYEQYF. DNA for the CDR3: TGTGCCAGTAGTCCGACAGGGACCTACGAGCAGTACTTC. The whole variable domain, filled in from reference TRBV19 and TRBJ2-7, reads DGGITQSPKYLFRKEGQNVTLSCEQNLNHDAMYWYRQDPGQGLRLIYYSQIVNDFQKGDIAEGYSVSREKKESFPLTVTSAQKNPTAFYLCASSPTGTYEQYFGPGTRLTVT.

The chain employs TRBV6-4 and TRBJ1-4; TRBD1 matches at 9 bases. This CDR3 contains 18 residues. Germline trimming cut 0 bases from V and 2 bases from J; bases unmatched to any gene: 7. The germline gives CDR1 MRHNA, CDR2 SNTAGT. The CDR3, as DNA: TGTGCCAGCAGTGACTCGACACAGGGGGCGACGACTAATGAAAAACTGTTTTTT. Encoded protein: CASSDSTQGATTNEKLFF.

In its sample, this clone was seen once. The chain employs TRBV5-1 and TRBJ2-3, with 9 bases fitting TRBD2. This CDR3 comprises 15 residues. The germline CDR1 and CDR2 sequences are SGHRS and YFSETQ. V was clipped by 4 bases and J by 4 bases; unmatched bases: 7. The CDR3 region is CASSRGRAIADTQYF. Written as DNA, the CDR3 is TGCGCCAGCAGCCGCGGGAGGGCCATCGCAGATACGCAGTATTTT. Supplemented by reference TRBV5-1 and TRBJ2-3, the full variable domain reads KAGVTQTPRYLIKTRGQQVTLSCSPISGHRSVSWYQQTPGQGLQFLFEYFSETQRNKGNFPGRFSGRQFSNSRSEMNVSTLELGDSALYLCASSRGRAIADTQYFGPGTRLTVL.

This clone was observed a handful of times. The rearrangement links TRBV5-8 to TRBJ2-7; D remains unclear. This CDR3 contains 11 residues. Germline V gene sequence: CDR1 SGHTS, CDR2 YDEGEE. V dropped 3 bases and J dropped 2 bases, with 3 bases sitting between them. DNA for the CDR3: TGTGCCAGCAGCTCCGCCTACGAGCAGTACTTC. This translates into CASSSAYEQYF.

The chain links TRBV5-1 to TRBJ2-7; a weak D match, TRBD1 (5 bases). The CDR3 length is 14 residues. Looked up from germline, CDR1 is SGHRS and CDR2 is YFSETQ. Between the trimmed V and J ends, which lost 0 bases and 6 bases, there was a span of 13 bases. The DNA of the CDR3 is TGCGCCAGCAGCTTGGGTTCAGGGCTGCGCGAGCAGTACTTC. This gives the protein CASSLGSGLREQYF.

The rearrangement joins TRBV11-2 to TRBJ1-1; D not certain. The CDR3 consists of 16 residues. In germline, CDR1 is SGHAT, CDR2 FQNNGV. Deletions cut 5 bases from V and 0 bases from J, with 16 bases between. CDR3: CASSPGSGRMNTEAFF. In DNA form, the CDR3 reads TGTGCCAGCAGCCCCGGGTCGGGGAGGATGAACACTGAAGCTTTCTTT.

The CDR3 sequence is CASTQGTHNYGYTF. The CDR3 region has the DNA TGTGCCAGCACGCAGGGGACGCATAACTATGGCTACACCTTC. V and J are TRBV6-5 and TRBJ1-2, with TRBD1 as a possible D gene (6 bases). CDR3 length: 14 amino acids. Germline V lookup: CDR1 MNHEY, CDR2 SVGAGI. V was cut by 7 bases and J by 1 base, with 13 bases left in between.

V is TRBV21-1 and J is TRBJ2-7; the table assigns TRBD2, which was not confirmed against the DNA. TRBV21-1 counts as a pseudogene. This CDR3 region has 15 residues. This chain's CDR3 is CASSGRMPGSCEQYF. The CDR3 DNA sequence: TGTGCCAGCAGTGGACGGATGCCGGGGTCCTGCGAGCAGTACTTC.

The chain links TRBV18 to TRBJ1-1; TRBD1 agrees at 9 bases. The CDR3 is 16 residues long. Germline-derived CDR1 and CDR2 are KGHSH and LQKENI. V dropped 1 base and J dropped 5; count of bases not matched to a gene: 8. The CDR3 region is CASSPLSDRGGTEAFF. The CDR3, as DNA: TGTGCCAGCTCACCACTATCCGACAGGGGGGGGACTGAAGCTTTCTTT.

V is TRBV10-3 and J is TRBJ2-5; TRBD1 is a possible D gene (6 bases). There are 16 residues in the CDR3. The germline gives CDR1 ENHRY, CDR2 SYGVKD. The V end was cut by 2 bases, the J end by 4 bases, with 17 bases between. The CDR3 is CAISEPGHQGSETQYF. CDR3 nucleotides: TGTGCCATCAGTGAGCCGGGACATCAGGGTTCAGAGACCCAGTACTTC.

This chain uses TRBV19 with TRBJ2-2, with D perhaps matching TRBD2 (5 bases). Per the germline V gene, CDR1 is LNHDA and CDR2 is SQIVND (reference sequence). The V end lost 2 bases, the J end lost 3 bases, and 13 bases lay between the germline ends. The CDR3 sequence is 16 residues long. The CDR3 protein is CASSINEGWDTGELFF. CDR3 nucleotides: TGTGCCAGTAGTATAAATGAGGGCTGGGACACCGGGGAGCTGTTTTTT. Filled out from reference TRBV19 and TRBJ2-2, the complete variable domain reads DGGITQSPKYLFRKEGQNVTLSCEQNLNHDAMYWYRQDPGQGLRLIYYSQIVNDFQKGDIAEGYSVSREKKESFPLTVTSAQKNPTAFYLCASSINEGWDTGELFFGEGSRLTVL.

The V and J genes are TRBV5-4 and TRBJ2-4; D is undetermined. Germline V gene data show CDR1 as SGHNT and CDR2 as YYREEE (reference sequence). Trimming pared 1 base from V and 0 bases from J, leaving 11 bases between. The CDR3 runs to 16 residues. The CDR3: CASSLLSTRAKNIQYF. CDR3 DNA sequence: TGTGCCAGCAGCTTGCTCTCCACGAGAGCCAAAAACATTCAGTACTTC.

The rearrangement joins TRBV6-2 or TRBV6-3 to TRBJ1-5; 8 nucleotides align to TRBD1. With V trimmed by 5 bases and J by 2 bases, 2 bases remained unmatched. This CDR3 is built from 14 residues. Germline CDR1 reads MNHEY; CDR2 reads SVGEGT. CDR3 nucleotide sequence: TGTGCCAGCAGTCCAGGGGGCGGCAATCAGCCCCAGCATTTT. It specifies CASSPGGGNQPQHF.